This T cell receptor beta chain was identified during a study of T cell changes during pregnancy in multiple sclerosis. This CDR3 contains 13 residues. Germline V gives CDR1 SGHDN, CDR2 FVKESK. V was clipped by 4 bases and J by 4 bases, with 11 bases between them. TCRdb's copy holds only in-frame clones and misses some; the assay was immunoSEQ multiplex PCR. Of 40,000 to 45,000 clones in the sample, under 95% were seen once. The TCR originated in a female donor with multiple sclerosis, enrolled in a pregnancy study. The chain uses TRBV14 and TRBJ2-7, with D maybe TRBD1 (6 bases). This specimen was CD4+ T cells from peripheral blood mononuclear cells, taken in the third trimester of pregnancy. This chain's CDR3 is CASSRTDKYEQYF. CDR3 DNA: TGTGCCAGCAGCCGGACAGATAAGTACGAGCAGTACTTC.